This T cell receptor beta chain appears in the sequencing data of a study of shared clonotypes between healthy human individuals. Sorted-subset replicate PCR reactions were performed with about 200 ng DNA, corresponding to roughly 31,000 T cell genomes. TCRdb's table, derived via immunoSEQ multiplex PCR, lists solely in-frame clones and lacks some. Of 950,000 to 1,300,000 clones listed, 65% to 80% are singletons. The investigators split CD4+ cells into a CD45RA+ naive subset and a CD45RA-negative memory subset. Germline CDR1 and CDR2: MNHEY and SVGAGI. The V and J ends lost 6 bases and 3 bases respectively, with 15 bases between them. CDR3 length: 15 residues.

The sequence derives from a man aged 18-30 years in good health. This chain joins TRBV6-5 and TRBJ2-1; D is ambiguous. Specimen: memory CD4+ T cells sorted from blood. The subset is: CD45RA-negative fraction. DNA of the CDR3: TGTGCCAGCAGCCCGACTGGAAATCACTACAATGAGCAGTTCTTC. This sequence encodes CASSPTGNHYNEQFF.